Below, 17 T cell receptor beta chains from the same sample are listed, as sequenced in a study of Tregs in tolerant kidney transplant recipients. Some clones are missing from TCRdb's copy, which holds only in-frame ones; the method was immunoSEQ multiplex PCR. The sample includes about 33,000 clones. This sample comprised CD8+ T cells from blood, obtained before the transplant. These receptors all come from a human donor who received a combined kidney and bone marrow transplant.

As concerns this clone: The read ends 3 residues shy of where the CDR3 ends; the end is completed using the germline J gene. The chain couples TRBV5-1 to TRBJ2-2; possibly TRBD2 for D (7 bases). Germline V gene lookup returns CDR1 SGHRS and CDR2 YFSETQ. The CDR3 extends over 13 amino acids. Trimming left V 6 bases short and J 6 bases short, with 12 bases between. The DNA read from the CDR3 is TGCGCCAGCACCTGGGGGGGGCCCGGGGAG. This codes for CASTWGGPGE. The whole CDR3 protein reads CASTWGGPGELFF.

Comments on this clone: The missing CDR3 end, 3 residues past where the read stops, is filled in from the germline J gene. The V call is TRBV18, the J call TRBJ2-3; tentatively, D is TRBD2 (6 bases). This CDR3 has 14 amino acids. The V and J ends lost 0 bases and 3 bases respectively, with 7 bases between them. CDR1 is KGHSH and CDR2 is LQKENI in the germline V gene. CDR3 sequence: CASSPPEGTDTQYF. The CDR3 bases that were read are TGTGCCAGCTCACCACCGGAGGGGACAGATACG.

A word on this clone: The read gets to within 3 residues of the CDR3 end, and the germline J gene fills in the rest. This chain uses TRBV7-8 with TRBJ1-4, with D possibly matching TRBD1 (5 bases). Germline V gene data show CDR1 as SGHVS and CDR2 as FQNEAQ. The V end was cut by 6 bases, the J end by 2 bases, with 16 bases between. The CDR3 length is 16 residues. CDR3: CASRRLGRQTNEKLFF. The covered CDR3 bases are TGTGCCAGCAGGCGGTTGGGGCGACAGACTAATGAAAAA.

Comment on this clone: The CDR3 end lies 3 residues beyond the end of the read and is filled in from the germline J gene. The chain combines TRBV6-2 or TRBV6-3 with TRBJ2-7; 10 bases agree with TRBD1. The V segment lost 6 bases and the J segment 1 base; nucleotides outside the gene matches: 3. This CDR3 is built from 14 residues. Per the germline V gene, CDR1 is MNHEY and CDR2 is SVGEGT. The CDR3: CASRGQGISYEQYF. The DNA read from the CDR3 is TGTGCCAGCAGGGGACAGGGGATTTCCTACGAG.

On this clone: The observed sequence ends 3 residues before the CDR3 terminus, with the missing tail filled in from the germline J gene. J is TRBJ2-7 and V is TRBV30; 7 bases are shared with TRBD2. The ends lost 2 bases at V and 0 bases at J; junction bases unmatched: 10. The CDR3 spans 16 residues. The germline CDR1 and CDR2 sequences are GTSNPN and SVGIG (reference sequence). The CDR3 bases that were read are TGTGCCTGGAGTATAATCGGGACTACCTCCTCCTACGAG. Its protein product is CAWSIIGTTSSYE. The full CDR3 sequence reads CAWSIIGTTSSYEQYF.

Note on this clone: The read ends 3 residues shy of where the CDR3 ends; the end is completed using the germline J gene. The chain joins TRBV6-4 to TRBJ2-1; 8 bases map to TRBD1. The trim removed 2 bases at V and 2 bases at J, leaving 5 bases unmatched. The CDR3 is made up of 16 amino acids. Germline CDR1 is MRHNA and CDR2 is SNTAGT. This chain's CDR3 is CASSDTLTGAYNEQFF. CDR3 bases read: TGTGCCAGCAGTGACACCTTGACAGGGGCCTACAATGAG.

To note about this clone: The read comes to an end 3 residues before the CDR3 does, leaving the germline J gene to fill in the end. The V call is TRBV19, the J call TRBJ2-7; TRBD2 agrees at 7 bases. Germline V gives CDR1 LNHDA, CDR2 SQIVND (reference sequence). This CDR3 has 14 amino acids. Trimming at V came to 5 bases and at J to 2 bases, leaving 6 bases not matched to a gene. The covered CDR3 bases are TGTGCCAGTAGTGCCTCTAGCGGAGCCTACGAG. Translating it yields CASSASSGAYE. The complete CDR3 sequence is CASSASSGAYEQYF. Using reference TRBV19 and TRBJ2-7 for the parts outside the CDR3, the full variable domain is DGGITQSPKYLFRKEGQNVTLSCEQNLNHDAMYWYRQDPGQGLRLIYYSQIVNDFQKGDIAEGYSVSREKKESFPLTVTSAQKNPTAFYLCASSASSGAYEQYFGPGTRLTVT.

As for this clone: The read gets to within 3 residues of the CDR3 end, and the germline J gene fills in the rest. This chain joins TRBV29-1 and TRBJ2-7; TRBD1 aligns across 7 bases. From germline, CDR1 is SQVTM and CDR2 ANQGSEA. The CDR3 consists of 12 residues. V shed 6 bases and J 6 bases; nucleotides not matched to a gene: 8. The DNA read from the CDR3 is TGCAGCGTCCCGGCGACAGGGACCGAG. Amino acids: CSVPATGTE. The entire CDR3 reads CSVPATGTEQYF.

The part of the CDR3 DNA that was read is TGTGCCAGTAGTATAGACAGGGGGACTGAA. Residues: CASSIDRGTE. The CDR3 in its entirety is CASSIDRGTEAFF. This chain joins TRBV19 and TRBJ1-1, with 7 bases identical to TRBD1. Sequencing ends 3 residues short of the CDR3 end; the germline J gene provides the rest. J was trimmed by 5 bases and V by 0 bases; bases with no gene match: 0. Looked up from germline, CDR1 is LNHDA and CDR2 is SQIVND (reference sequence). This CDR3 spans 13 amino acids.

Worth noting for this clone: The read ends 3 residues shy of where the CDR3 ends; the end is completed using the germline J gene. V usage is TRBV6-2 or TRBV6-3 and J usage is TRBJ1-2; 7 bases line up with TRBD1. CDR3 length: 14 residues. Losses at the gene ends were 5 bases for V and 2 bases for J; bases not matched to a gene: 5. Germline CDR1 and CDR2: MNHEY and SVGEGT. The CDR3 here is CASSKQGVNYGYTF. The sequenced part of the CDR3 DNA is TGTGCCAGCAGTAAGCAGGGGGTCAACTATGGC.

Notes on this clone: The read terminates 3 residues ahead of where the CDR3 ends, so the germline J gene completes it. The chain joins TRBV7-9 to TRBJ1-6; tentative D call: TRBD1 (6 bases). V was trimmed by 5 bases and J by 9 bases, leaving 14 bases between them. The CDR3 totals 14 residues. Germline assignment: CDR1 SEHNR and CDR2 FQNEAQ (reference sequence). Here the CDR3 reads CASSQSGVTSPLHF. CDR3 DNA (partial): TGTGCCAGCAGCCAGTCAGGGGTCACTTCACCC.

Note on this clone: The read is 3 residues too short to cover the CDR3 end, so that end is filled in from the germline J gene. This sequence joins TRBV6-2 or TRBV6-3 and TRBJ2-5; D gene unclear. The CDR3 extends over 12 amino acids. Trimming stripped 2 bases from V and 4 bases from J, with 5 bases between. Germline V gives CDR1 MNHEY, CDR2 SVGEGT. CDR3 bases read: TGTGCCAGCAGTTACCCCCTAGAGACC. It encodes CASSYPLET. From start to end, the CDR3 is CASSYPLETQYF.

CDR3 protein: CASTGLDYNEQFF. The covered CDR3 bases are TGTGCCAGCACGGGACTAGACTACAATGAG. This sequence joins TRBV10-3 and TRBJ2-1; 8 bases line up with TRBD2. Read sequence stops 3 residues before the CDR3 end, and the germline J gene provides the missing end. V lost 10 bases, J lost 3 bases, and 5 bases stayed unmatched. Germline V gene sequence: CDR1 ENHRY, CDR2 SYGVKD. This CDR3 comprises 13 residues.

As for this clone: The CDR3 end falls 3 residues outside the read, so it is completed with the germline J gene. This sequence joins TRBV7-6 and TRBJ2-1; D uncertain. Looked up from germline, CDR1 is SGHVS and CDR2 is FNYEAQ. This CDR3 region has 11 residues. V lost 4 bases and J 8 bases, leaving 6 bases between the germline ends. This CDR3 reads CASSSNYEQFF. CDR3 bases read: TGTGCCAGCAGCTCCAACTATGAG.

Worth noting for this clone: The read terminates 3 residues ahead of where the CDR3 ends, so the germline J gene completes it. This sequence joins TRBV2 and TRBJ2-2; perhaps TRBD2 as D (6 bases). Germline CDR1 and CDR2: SNHLY and FYNNEI. Trimming took 6 bases from V and 4 from J, leaving 24 bases between them. This CDR3 has 18 residues. The CDR3 region is CASSLSGTYASGTGELFF. Partial CDR3 DNA: TGTGCCAGCAGCCTTTCGGGGACTTATGCTTCCGGCACCGGGGAG.

With respect to this clone: The CDR3 end lies 3 residues beyond the end of the read and is filled in from the germline J gene. V and J are TRBV7-9 and TRBJ1-3; 7 bases line up with TRBD1. CDR3 length: 15 residues. CDR1 and CDR2 (germline): SEHNR, FQNEAQ (reference sequence). Germline trimming cut 5 bases from V and 0 bases from J; bases unmatched to any gene: 4. The CDR3 sequence is CASSRTGPSGNTIYF. The CDR3 DNA, read in part, is TGTGCCAGCAGCCGGACAGGCCCCTCTGGAAACACC.

For this clone: The read terminates 3 residues ahead of where the CDR3 ends, so the germline J gene completes it. The chain carries TRBV10-3 and TRBJ1-5; 7 bases are shared with TRBD1. Germline CDR1 ENHRY, CDR2 SYGVKD. With 5 bases clipped from V and 0 bases from J, the junction kept 13 bases outside the gene matches. This CDR3 has 18 amino acids. The DNA read from the CDR3 is TGTGCCATCAGTCCGACAGGGAGTTCCCTAAATAGCAATCAGCCC. Translated, it gives CAISPTGSSLNSNQP. The CDR3, in full, reads CAISPTGSSLNSNQPQHF.